This TCR beta chain was sequenced during a study of PD-L1 blockade in urothelial cancer. Study details: Patients previously received 0 to 3 chemotherapy regimens. Peripheral blood specimens exhibited a median yield of about 140,000 T cells.

Regarding the study as a whole: Greater 3-week expansion of tumor-associated blood clones was recorded for durable-benefit patients.

With 9 bases clipped from V and 7 bases from J, the junction kept 12 bases outside the gene matches. Germline V gene data show CDR1 as MNHEY and CDR2 as SMNVEV (reference sequence). The CDR3 totals 15 residues. As concerns this clone: The antigen remains unidentified.

Time point reported: pretreatment peripheral blood. Assay used: immunoSEQ multiplex PCR; TCRdb lists only in-frame clones, some missing. The data hold 50,000 or so clones, with around 84% observed a single time. Specimen: PBMCs, collected around atezolizumab (anti-PD-L1) treatment. The receptor was isolated from a man aged 55 to 70 with urothelial cancer. The chain links TRBV27 to TRBJ1-6, with 7 bases that match TRBD1. The CDR3: CASTKDRRDNSPLHF. The CDR3 nucleotides are TGTGCCAGTACTAAGGACAGGCGAGACAATTCACCCCTCCACTTT.